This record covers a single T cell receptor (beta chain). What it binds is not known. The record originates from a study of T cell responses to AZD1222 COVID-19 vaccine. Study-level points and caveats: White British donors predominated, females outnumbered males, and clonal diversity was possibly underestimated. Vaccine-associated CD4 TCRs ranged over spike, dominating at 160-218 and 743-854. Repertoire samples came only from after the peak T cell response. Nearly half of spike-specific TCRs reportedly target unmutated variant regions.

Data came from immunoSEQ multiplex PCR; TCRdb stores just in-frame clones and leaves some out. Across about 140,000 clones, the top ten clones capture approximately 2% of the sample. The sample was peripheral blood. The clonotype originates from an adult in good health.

The CDR3 loop is CASSPAKGSRTGELFF. DNA of the CDR3: TGTGCCAGCAGCCCCGCCAAGGGGAGTAGGACCGGGGAGCTGTTTTTT. V and J are TRBV7-2 and TRBJ2-2; D may be TRBD1 or TRBD2 (5 bases each). V lost 5 bases and J 5 bases, leaving 18 bases between the germline ends. The CDR3 is made up of 16 amino acids. Germline V lookup: CDR1 SGHTA, CDR2 FQGNSA. The full variable domain, rest sourced from reference TRBV7-2 and TRBJ2-2, is GAGVSQSPSNKVTEKGKDVELRCDPISGHTALYWYRQSLGQGLEFLIYFQGNSAPDKSGLPSDRFSAERTGGSVSTLTIQRTQQEDSAVYLCASSPAKGSRTGELFFGEGSRLTVL.